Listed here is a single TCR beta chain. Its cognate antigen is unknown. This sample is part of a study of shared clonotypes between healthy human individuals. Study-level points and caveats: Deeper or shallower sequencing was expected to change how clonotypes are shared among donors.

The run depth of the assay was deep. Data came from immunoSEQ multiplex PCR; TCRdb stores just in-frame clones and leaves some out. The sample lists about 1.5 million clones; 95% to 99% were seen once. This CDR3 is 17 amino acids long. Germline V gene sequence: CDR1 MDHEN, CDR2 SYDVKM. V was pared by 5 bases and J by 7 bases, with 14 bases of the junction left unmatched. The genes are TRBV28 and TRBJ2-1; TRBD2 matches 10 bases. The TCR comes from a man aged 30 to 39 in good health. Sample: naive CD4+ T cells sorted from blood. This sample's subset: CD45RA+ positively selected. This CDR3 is CASSPVLGLAEGNEQFF. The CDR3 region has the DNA TGTGCCAGCAGTCCCGTCCTAGGACTAGCGGAGGGGAATGAGCAGTTCTTC.